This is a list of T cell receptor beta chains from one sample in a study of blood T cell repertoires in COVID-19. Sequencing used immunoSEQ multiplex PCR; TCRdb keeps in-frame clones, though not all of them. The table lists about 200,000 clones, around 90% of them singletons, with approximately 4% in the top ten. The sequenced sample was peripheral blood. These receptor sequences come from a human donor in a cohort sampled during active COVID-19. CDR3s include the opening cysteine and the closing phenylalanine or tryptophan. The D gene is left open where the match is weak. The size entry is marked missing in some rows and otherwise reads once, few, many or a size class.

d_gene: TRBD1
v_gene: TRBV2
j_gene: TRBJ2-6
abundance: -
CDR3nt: TGTGCCAGCACCCAAGACAGGGGGCTAGCTGGGGCCAACGTCCTGACTTTC
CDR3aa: CASTQDRGLAGANVLTF

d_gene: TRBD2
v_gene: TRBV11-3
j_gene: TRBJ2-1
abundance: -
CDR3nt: TGTGCCAGCAGCTTACAGGCGGGGGACTACAATGAGCAGTTCTTC
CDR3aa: CASSLQAGDYNEQFF

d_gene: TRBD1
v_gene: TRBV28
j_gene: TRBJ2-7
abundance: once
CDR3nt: TGTGCCAGCAGCACAGGGGGACCCTACGAGCAGTACTTC
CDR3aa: CASSTGGPYEQYF

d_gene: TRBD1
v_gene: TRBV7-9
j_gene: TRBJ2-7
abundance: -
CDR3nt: TGTGCCAGCAGCTTAGGGGTGGGGACAGGGGGCGACGAGCAGTACTTC
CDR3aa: CASSLGVGTGGDEQYF

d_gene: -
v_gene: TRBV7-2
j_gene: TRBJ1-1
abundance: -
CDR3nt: TGTGCCAGCAGTAAGGGGCAGGGGAACACTGAAGCTTTCTTT
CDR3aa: CASSKGQGNTEAFF

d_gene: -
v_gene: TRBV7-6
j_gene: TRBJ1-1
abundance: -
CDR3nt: TGTGCCAGCAGCTCCCAGGGAGCGGGCACTGAAGCTTTCTTT
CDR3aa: CASSSQGAGTEAFF

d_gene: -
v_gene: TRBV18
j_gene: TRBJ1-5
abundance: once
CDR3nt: TGTGCCAGCTCACAGGGGTTGGGCCAGCCCCAGCATTTT
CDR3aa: CASSQGLGQPQHF

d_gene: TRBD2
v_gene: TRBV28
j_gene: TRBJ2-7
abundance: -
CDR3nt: TGTGCCAGCAGTCCTAATAACGGACTAGCGGGATACTACGAGCAGTACTTC
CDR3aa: CASSPNNGLAGYYEQYF

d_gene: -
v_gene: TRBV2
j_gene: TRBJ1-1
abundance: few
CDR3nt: TGTGCCAGCAAGAGGGATATGGACACTGAAGCTTTCTTT
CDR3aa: CASKRDMDTEAFF

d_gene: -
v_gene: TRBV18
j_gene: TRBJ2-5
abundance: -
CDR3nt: TGTGCCAGCTCACCCTATCAGGGCCCACAAGAGACCCAGTACTTC
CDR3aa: CASSPYQGPQETQYF

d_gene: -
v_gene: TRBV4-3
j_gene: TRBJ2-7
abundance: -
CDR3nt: TGCGCCAGCAGCCAAGATGGCAGCTACGAGCAGTACTTC
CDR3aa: CASSQDGSYEQYF

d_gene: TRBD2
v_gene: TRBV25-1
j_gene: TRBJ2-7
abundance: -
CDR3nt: TGTGCCAGCAGTGGGGACGGGAGGTACGAGCAGTACTTC
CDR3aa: CASSGDGRYEQYF

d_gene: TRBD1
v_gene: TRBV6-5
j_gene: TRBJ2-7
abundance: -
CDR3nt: TGTGCCAGCAGTTTGACAGGGGATCGGGAGCAGTACTTC
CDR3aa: CASSLTGDREQYF

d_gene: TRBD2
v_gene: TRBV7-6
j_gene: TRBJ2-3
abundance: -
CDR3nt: TGTGCCAGCAGCTCCCCGATGGGACTAGCGGGAGATTGGGCAGATACGCAGTATTTT
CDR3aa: CASSSPMGLAGDWADTQYF

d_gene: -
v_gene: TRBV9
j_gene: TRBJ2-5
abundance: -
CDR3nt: TGTGCCAGCAGTCGGGGGGCAGGGGAGACCCAGTACTTC
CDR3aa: CASSRGAGETQYF

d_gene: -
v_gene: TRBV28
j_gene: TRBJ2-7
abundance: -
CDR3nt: TGTGCCAGCTCCTATGGGACACAGATCTACGAGCAGTACTTC
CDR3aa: CASSYGTQIYEQYF

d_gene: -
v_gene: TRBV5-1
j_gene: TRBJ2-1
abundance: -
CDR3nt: TGCGCCAGCAGCTTGATGGCTAGTGCTGAGCAGTTCTTC
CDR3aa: CASSLMASAEQFF

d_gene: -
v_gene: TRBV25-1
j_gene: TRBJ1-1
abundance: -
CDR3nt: TGTGCCAGCAGTGCAAATTTGGGCGGGGGGGCTCTAAGCACTGAAGCTTTCTTT
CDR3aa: CASSANLGGGALSTEAFF

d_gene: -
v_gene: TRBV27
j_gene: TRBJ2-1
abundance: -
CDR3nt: TGTGCCAGCAGTTTATCGCAGGCAGGTTACAATGAGCAGTTCTTC
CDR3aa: CASSLSQAGYNEQFF

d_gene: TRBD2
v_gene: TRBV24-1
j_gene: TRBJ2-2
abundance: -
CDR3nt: TGTGCCACCAGTGATACTAGCGGGGGAAACACCGGGGAGCTGTTTTTT
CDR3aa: CATSDTSGGNTGELFF

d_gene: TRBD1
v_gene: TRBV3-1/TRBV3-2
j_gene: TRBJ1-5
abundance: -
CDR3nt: TGTGCCAGCAGCCACCTCGGGACAGGATCTTATAGCAATCAGCCCCAGCATTTT
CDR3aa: CASSHLGTGSYSNQPQHF

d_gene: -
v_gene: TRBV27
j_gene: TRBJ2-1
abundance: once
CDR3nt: TGTGCCAGCATGACTAGACTTCTAGACAATGAGCAGTTCTTC
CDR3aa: CASMTRLLDNEQFF

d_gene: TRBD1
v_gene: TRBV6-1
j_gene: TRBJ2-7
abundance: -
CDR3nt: TGTGCCAGCAGTGAATCCGGGACAGGGCTCGAGCAGTACTTC
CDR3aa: CASSESGTGLEQYF

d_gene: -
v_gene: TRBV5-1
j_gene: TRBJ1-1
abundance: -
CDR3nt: TGCGCCAGCAGCTTGGATGCAGGGGCGAACACTGAAGCTTTCTTT
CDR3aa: CASSLDAGANTEAFF

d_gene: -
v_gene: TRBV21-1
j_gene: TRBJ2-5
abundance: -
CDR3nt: TGTGCCAGCAGAGGGACTAGCGAAATCCAAGAGACCCAGTACTTC
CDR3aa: CASRGTSEIQETQYF

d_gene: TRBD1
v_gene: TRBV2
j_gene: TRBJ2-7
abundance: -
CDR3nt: TGTGCCAGCAGTGGACAGGGGATGGACGAGCAGTACTTC
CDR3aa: CASSGQGMDEQYF

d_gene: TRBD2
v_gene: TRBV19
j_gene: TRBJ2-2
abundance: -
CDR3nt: TGTGCCAGTAGTATCGGCGGGGGGCGATACACCGGGGAGCTGTTTTTT
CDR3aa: CASSIGGGRYTGELFF

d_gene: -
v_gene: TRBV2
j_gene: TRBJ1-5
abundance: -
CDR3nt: TGTGCCAGCTGTAGTCAGGGAACCGATCAGCCCCAGCATTTT
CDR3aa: CASCSQGTDQPQHF

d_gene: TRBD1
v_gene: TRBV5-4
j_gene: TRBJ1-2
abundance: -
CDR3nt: TGTGCCAGCAGCTCCCGGACAGGGAGAAACTATGGCTACACCTTC
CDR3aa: CASSSRTGRNYGYTF

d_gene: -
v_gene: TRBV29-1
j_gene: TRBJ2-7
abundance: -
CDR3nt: TGCAGCGCTCACCTCGGGACTTCCTACGAGCAGTACTTC
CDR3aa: CSAHLGTSYEQYF

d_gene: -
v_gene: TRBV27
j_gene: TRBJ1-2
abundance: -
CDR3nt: TGTGCCAGCAAACAGGACAGCCAGAACTATGGCTACACCTTC
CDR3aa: CASKQDSQNYGYTF

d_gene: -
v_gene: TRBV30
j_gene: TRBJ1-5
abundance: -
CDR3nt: TGTGCCTGGAGTGTCCTGGGGGGGGATCAGCCCCAGCATTTT
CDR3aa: CAWSVLGGDQPQHF

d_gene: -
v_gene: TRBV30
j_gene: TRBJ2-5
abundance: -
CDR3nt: TGTGCCTGGAGCTTAGCTACCGGGACACGCTACTTC
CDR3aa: CAWSLATGTRYF

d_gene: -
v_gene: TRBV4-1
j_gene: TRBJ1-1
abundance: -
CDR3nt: TGCGCCAGCAGCCAAGATGGGGGATACAGGGCTGAAGCTTTCTTT
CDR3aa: CASSQDGGYRAEAFF

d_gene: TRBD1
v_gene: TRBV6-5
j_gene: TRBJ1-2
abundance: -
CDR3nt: TGTGCCAGCAGTTACTCTACGGCGACAGGGACCAAGGGCTACACCTTC
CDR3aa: CASSYSTATGTKGYTF

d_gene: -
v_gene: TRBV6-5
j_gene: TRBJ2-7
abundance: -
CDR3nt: TGTGCCAGCAGTCGGGCGGGACGGCGATACGAGCAGTACTTC
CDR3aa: CASSRAGRRYEQYF

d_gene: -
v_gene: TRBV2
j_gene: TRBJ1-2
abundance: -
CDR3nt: TGTGCCAGCAGTGAAGCTCAGGGATCCTACTATGGCTACACCTTC
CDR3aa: CASSEAQGSYYGYTF

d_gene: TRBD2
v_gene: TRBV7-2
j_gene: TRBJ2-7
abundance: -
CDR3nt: TGTGCCAGCAGCCCAGGGGTCCCTAGCGGGAGCTTTGCCTACGAGCAGTACTTC
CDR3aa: CASSPGVPSGSFAYEQYF

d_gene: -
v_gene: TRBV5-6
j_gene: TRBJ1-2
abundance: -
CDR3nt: TGTGCCAGCAGCTTGGGGGGGCGGGATGGCTACACCTTC
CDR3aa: CASSLGGRDGYTF

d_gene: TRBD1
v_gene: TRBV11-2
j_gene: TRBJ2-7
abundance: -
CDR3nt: TGTGCCAGCAGCTTAGTGGGGGGCGGACAGGGGACTTCTAACGAGCAGTACTTC
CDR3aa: CASSLVGGGQGTSNEQYF

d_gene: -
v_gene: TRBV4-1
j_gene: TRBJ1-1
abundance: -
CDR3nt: TGCGCCAGCAGCCAATGGGGGGGGAAGTCGTGGGCTTTCTTT
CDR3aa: CASSQWGGKSWAFF

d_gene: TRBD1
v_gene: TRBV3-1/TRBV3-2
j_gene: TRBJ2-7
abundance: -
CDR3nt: TGTGCCAGCAGCCAAGAGACAGGGATCACCTACGAGCAGTACTTC
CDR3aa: CASSQETGITYEQYF

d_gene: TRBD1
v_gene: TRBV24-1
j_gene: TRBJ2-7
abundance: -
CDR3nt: TGTGCCACCAGTGACCCCGGGACAGGCTCCTACGAGCAGTACTTC
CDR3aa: CATSDPGTGSYEQYF

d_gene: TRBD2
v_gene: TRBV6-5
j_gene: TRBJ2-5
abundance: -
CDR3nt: TGTGCCAGCAGTTTTAAGGCGGGAGGGGAGACCCAGTACTTC
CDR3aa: CASSFKAGGETQYF

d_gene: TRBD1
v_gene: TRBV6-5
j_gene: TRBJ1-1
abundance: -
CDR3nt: TGTGCCAGCAGTTACTCGGGGGACAGTGAAGCTTTCTTT
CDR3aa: CASSYSGDSEAFF

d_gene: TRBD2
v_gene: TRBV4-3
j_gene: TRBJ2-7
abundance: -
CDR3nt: TGCGCCAGCAGCCAAGAGTGGGGACTAGGTAACTACGAGCAGTACTTC
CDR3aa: CASSQEWGLGNYEQYF

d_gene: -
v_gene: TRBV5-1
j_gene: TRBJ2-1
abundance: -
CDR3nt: TGCGCCAGCAGCTTGGACAGGGTTTCCTACAATGAGCAGTTCTTC
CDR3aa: CASSLDRVSYNEQFF

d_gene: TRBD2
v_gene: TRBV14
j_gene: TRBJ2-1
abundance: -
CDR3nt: TGTGCCAGCGGGAGGGCCTTCAATGAGCAGTTCTTC
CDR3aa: CASGRAFNEQFF

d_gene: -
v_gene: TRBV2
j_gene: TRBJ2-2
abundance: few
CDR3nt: TGTGCCAGCAGTTTTTACGGGGAGCTGTTTTTT
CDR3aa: CASSFYGELFF

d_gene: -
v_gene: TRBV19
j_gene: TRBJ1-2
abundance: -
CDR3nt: TGTGCTAGTACCCCATCGGCAGGGGACTATGGCTACACCTTC
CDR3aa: CASTPSAGDYGYTF

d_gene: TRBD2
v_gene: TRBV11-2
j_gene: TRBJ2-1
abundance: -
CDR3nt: TGTGCCAGCAGCTTAGAGGGCCTAGCGGGGGGCTACAATGAGCAGTTCTTC
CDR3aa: CASSLEGLAGGYNEQFF

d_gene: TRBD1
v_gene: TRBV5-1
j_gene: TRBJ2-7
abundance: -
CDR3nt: TGCGCCAGCAGCACTGGACAGGGGGCTTACGAGCAGTACTTC
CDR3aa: CASSTGQGAYEQYF

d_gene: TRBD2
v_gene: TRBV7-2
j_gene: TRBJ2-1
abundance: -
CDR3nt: TGTGCCAGCAGCCTAATGGGGGGGGCCTACAATGAGCAGTTCTTC
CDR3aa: CASSLMGGAYNEQFF

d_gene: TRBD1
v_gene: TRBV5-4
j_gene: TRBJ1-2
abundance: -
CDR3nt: TGTGCCAGCAGCTTGCAGGGGGCAAGCTATGGCTACACCTTC
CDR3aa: CASSLQGASYGYTF

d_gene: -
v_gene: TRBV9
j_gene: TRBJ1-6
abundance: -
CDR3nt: TGTGCCAGCAGCGGCTGGCCGGGGGGCGGAGATTCACCCCTCCACTTT
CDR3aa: CASSGWPGGGDSPLHF

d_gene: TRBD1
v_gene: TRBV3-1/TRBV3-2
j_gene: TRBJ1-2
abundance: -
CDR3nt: TGTGCCAGCAGCTTCCGGACAGGGGTGTATGGCTACACCTTC
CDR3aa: CASSFRTGVYGYTF

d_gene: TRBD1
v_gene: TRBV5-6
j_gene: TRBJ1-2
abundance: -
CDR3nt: TGTGCCAGCAGACGCTGGACAGGGCCTGGCTACACCTTC
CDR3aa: CASRRWTGPGYTF

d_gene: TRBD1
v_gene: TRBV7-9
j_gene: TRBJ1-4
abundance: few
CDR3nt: TGTGCCAGCAGCGTCATCGGGACAGGGGCTAATGAAAAACTGTTTTTT
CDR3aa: CASSVIGTGANEKLFF

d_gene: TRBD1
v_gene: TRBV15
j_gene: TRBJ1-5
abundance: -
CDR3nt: TGTGCCACCAGGCGAGACAGGGCGAGCAATCAGCCCCAGCATTTT
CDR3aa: CATRRDRASNQPQHF